Listed below are T cell receptor beta chains from one sample, sequenced in a study of CD8 T cells in Susac syndrome. Each CDR3 protein is one row after TCRdb ran MiXCR on the immunoSEQ multiplex PCR reads. The sample consists of some 300,000 distinct CDR3 sequences, around 89% of them appearing once. Sequenced material: CD8+ T cells from PBMCs. The receptors stem from a human donor with multiple sclerosis. Each CDR3 is given with its conserved first and last residue. The order of the fields is V gene, J gene, CDR3 protein.

TRBV2,TRBJ1-4,CASSRGFGEKLFF
TRBV30,TRBJ1-2,CAWSVVGGSWYGYTF
TRBV12-3/TRBV12-4,TRBJ2-1,CASSFAGALDEQFF
TRBV4-2,TRBJ1-2,CASSHPPGTANYGYTF
TRBV18,TRBJ2-1,CASSPSSGNHYNEQFF
TRBV7-2,TRBJ2-1,CASSETSGRGEQFF
TRBV15,TRBJ2-3,CATSRSREGLAYTQYF
TRBV19,TRBJ2-7,CASSTGTVTYEQYF
TRBV2,TRBJ1-2,CASSEEGAGGYYGYTF
TRBV11-3,TRBJ2-2,CASGGGLHGELFF
TRBV6-2/TRBV6-3,TRBJ2-7,CASSPSGKAHEQYF